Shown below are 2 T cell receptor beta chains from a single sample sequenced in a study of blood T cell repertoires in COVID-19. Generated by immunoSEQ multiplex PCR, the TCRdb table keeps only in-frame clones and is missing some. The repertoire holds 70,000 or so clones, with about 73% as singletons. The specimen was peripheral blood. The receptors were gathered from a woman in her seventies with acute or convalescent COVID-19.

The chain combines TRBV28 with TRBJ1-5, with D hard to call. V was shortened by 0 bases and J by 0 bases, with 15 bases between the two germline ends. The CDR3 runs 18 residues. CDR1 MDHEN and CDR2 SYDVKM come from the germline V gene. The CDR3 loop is CASSLWGQSLYSNQPQHF. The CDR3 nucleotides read TGTGCCAGCAGTTTATGGGGCCAGTCCCTTTATAGCAATCAGCCCCAGCATTTT.

The CDR3 DNA reads TGTGCCAGCCGACGACAGATGAACACTGAAGCTTTCTTT. Its translation: CASRRQMNTEAFF. The rearrangement joins TRBV5-6 to TRBJ1-1; maybe TRBD1 (5 bases). The CDR3 runs 13 residues. Germline-derived CDR1 and CDR2 are SGHDT and YYEEEE. V lost 7 bases to trimming and J lost 0 bases, with 10 bases between them.